The 18 T cell receptor beta chains in this list originate from one sample, sequenced in a study of blood T cell repertoires in COVID-19. The data were produced by immunoSEQ multiplex PCR, yet TCRdb's version contains in-frame clones alone and is incomplete. The repertoire holds about 36,000 clones, with around 80% as singletons. The source material was peripheral blood. These receptors were collected from a man between 60 and 70 years old with acute or convalescent COVID-19.

This clone has just one count. The chain is built from TRBV11-3 and TRBJ2-5; TRBD2 matches at 10 bases. There are 16 residues in the CDR3. CDR1 SGHNT and CDR2 YENEEA come from the germline V gene. With V trimmed by 5 bases and J by 4 bases, 10 bases remained unmatched. The CDR3 DNA reads as TGTGCCAGCAGCCAAAGTCTAGCGGGAGTCGGAGAGACCCAGTACTTC. It specifies CASSQSLAGVGETQYF.

The chain combines TRBV5-1 with TRBJ1-1; 9 positions agree with TRBD1. The length of the CDR3 is 11 residues. V shed 4 bases and J 11 bases; nucleotides not matched to a gene: 3. Germline V gene sequence: CDR1 SGHRS, CDR2 YFSETQ. The CDR3 reads CASSAGQGAFF. For the CDR3, the DNA is TGCGCCAGCAGCGCCGGACAGGGGGCTTTCTTT. Full variable domain (remainder filled in from reference TRBV5-1 and TRBJ1-1): KAGVTQTPRYLIKTRGQQVTLSCSPISGHRSVSWYQQTPGQGLQFLFEYFSETQRNKGNFPGRFSGRQFSNSRSEMNVSTLELGDSALYLCASSAGQGAFFGQGTRLTVV.

The CDR3 loop reads CASSLGQGSNQPQHF. CDR3 bases: TGCGCCAGCAGCTTGGGCCAGGGGAGCAATCAGCCCCAGCATTTT. The chain carries TRBV5-1 and TRBJ1-5, with a possible D match to TRBD1 (6 bases). With 0 bases removed from V and 1 base from J, the gap between germline ends came to 8 bases. CDR1 is SGHRS and CDR2 is YFSETQ in the germline V gene. The CDR3 covers 15 residues.

The rearrangement links TRBV3-1 (or the pseudogene TRBV3-2) to TRBJ2-2; 8 bases agree with TRBD2. This CDR3 has 15 residues. V lost 4 bases and J lost 3; bases outside the gene matches: 4. The germline V gene encodes CDR1 LGHDT and CDR2 YNNKEL (reference sequence). As DNA, the CDR3 is TGTGCCAGCAGCCCAGGGACTAGAGACACCGGGGAGCTGTTTTTT. Protein sequence: CASSPGTRDTGELFF.

This rearrangement joins TRBV4-3 to TRBJ2-5; D is possibly TRBD2 (6 bases). Between the trimmed V and J ends, which lost 2 bases and 5 bases, there was a span of 9 bases. Looked up from germline, CDR1 is LGHNA and CDR2 is YSLEER. The CDR3 length is 13 residues. The CDR3 coding sequence is TGCGCCAGCAGCCAAACTAGCTGGGAGACCCAGTACTTC. It is translated as CASSQTSWETQYF.

V usage is TRBV4-2 and J usage is TRBJ2-7; D is possibly TRBD1 (6 bases). CDR3 length equals 14 residues. Per germline, CDR1 LGHNA and CDR2 YNFKEQ. V gave up 1 base and J gave up 3 bases, with 10 bases separating them. The CDR3 DNA is TGTGCCAGCAGCCAAGCAGGACAGAGCTACGAGCAGTACTTC. Translating gives CASSQAGQSYEQYF.

V usage is TRBV11-3 and J usage is TRBJ2-7, with 9 bases lining up with TRBD2. This CDR3 contains 13 residues. Germline-derived CDR1 and CDR2 are SGHNT and YENEEA. Trimming at V came to 6 bases and at J to 6 bases, leaving 6 bases not matched to a gene. CDR3 sequence (DNA): TGTGCCAGCAGGCCAGGGACTAGCTCCGAGCAGTACTTC. Protein: CASRPGTSSEQYF.

This rearrangement joins TRBV7-9 to TRBJ1-3; perhaps TRBD1 as D (6 bases). The germline gives CDR1 SEHNR, CDR2 FQNEAQ (reference sequence). The length of the CDR3 is 14 residues. Trimming removed 5 bases from V and 0 bases from J, with 8 bases in between. CDR3 protein: CASSRTDSGNTIYF. CDR3 DNA sequence: TGTGCCAGCAGCCGGACAGACTCTGGAAACACCATATATTTT.

A remark on this clone: Additional DNA sequences in this sample encode the identical CDR3. This rearrangement joins TRBV7-2 to TRBJ2-3, with D hard to call. The CDR3 totals 15 residues. V was trimmed by 1 base and J by 0 bases, leaving 8 bases between them. CDR1 is SGHTA and CDR2 is FQGNSA in the germline V gene. Written as DNA, the CDR3 is TGTGCCAGCAGCTTAGATGGCGGAAGCACAGATACGCAGTATTTT. This codes for CASSLDGGSTDTQYF.

This clone was observed once. The chain joins TRBV12-3 or TRBV12-4 to TRBJ1-1, with D perhaps TRBD1 (6 bases). The CDR3 sequence is 12 residues long. V lost 3 bases to trimming and J lost 7 bases, with 9 bases between them. CDR3: CASSFLGGEAFF. CDR3 DNA: TGTGCCAGCAGTTTTCTAGGGGGTGAAGCTTTCTTT.

This clone was found a few times. The CDR3: CASSPSDSRQPQHF. The DNA of the CDR3 is TGTGCCAGCAGTCCTTCCGACAGCCGGCAGCCCCAGCATTTT. The V call is TRBV2, the J call TRBJ1-5, with D possibly being TRBD1 (5 bases). The V end was cut by 5 bases, the J end by 7 bases, with 15 bases between. From germline, CDR1 is SNHLY and CDR2 FYNNEI. The length of the CDR3 is 14 residues.

The rearrangement uses TRBV3-1 (or the pseudogene TRBV3-2) and TRBJ2-7, with TRBD2 as a possible D gene (6 bases). The CDR3 runs to 14 residues. Germline V gene lookup returns CDR1 LGHDT and CDR2 YNNKEL (reference sequence). Trimming shortened V by 4 bases and J by 0 bases, and 10 bases separated the two germline ends. The CDR3 DNA reads as TGTGCCAGCAGCCTAGCGGTAAGCTCCTACGAGCAGTACTTC. Translation: CASSLAVSSYEQYF.

This clone was picked up a small number of times. This chain connects TRBV12-3 or TRBV12-4 to TRBJ2-7; no definite D call. The CDR3 consists of 13 residues. V lost 3 bases and J lost 4, with 10 bases in between. DNA for the CDR3: TGTGCCAGCAGTTTTACGAGGAGTTACGAGCAGTACTTC. The encoded protein is CASSFTRSYEQYF.

This sequence joins TRBV7-2 and TRBJ2-7; 9 bases fit TRBD1. The CDR3 length is 16 residues. Germline loops: CDR1 SGHTA, CDR2 FQGNSA. Losses at the gene ends were 4 bases for V and 3 bases for J; bases not matched to a gene: 10. CDR3 loop: CASSSGDRDRVYEQYF. The CDR3 DNA reads TGTGCCAGCAGCTCGGGGGATAGGGACAGGGTCTACGAGCAGTACTTC.

The V call is TRBV6-2 or TRBV6-3, the J call TRBJ2-2, with D possibly being TRBD1 (5 bases). Germline V CDR1 and CDR2: MNHEY, SVGEGT. Trimming removed 2 bases at V and 6 bases at J, with 16 bases between. The CDR3 is 16 amino acids. The CDR3 loop reads CASSYRRLVGPGELFF. DNA for the CDR3: TGTGCCAGCAGTTACCGTCGGCTAGTGGGGCCCGGGGAGCTGTTTTTT.

V gene TRBV7-9 combines with J gene TRBJ2-7, with D tentatively TRBD2 (5 bases). The CDR3 has 13 residues. The germline CDR1 and CDR2 sequences are SEHNR and FQNEAQ (reference sequence). V lost 1 base to trimming and J lost 4 bases, with 8 bases between them. This CDR3 is CASSLVSGYEQYF. DNA of the CDR3: TGTGCCAGCAGCTTAGTATCGGGATACGAGCAGTACTTC. The full variable domain, with the rest looked up from reference TRBV7-9 and TRBJ2-7, is DTGVSQNPRHKITKRGQNVTFRCDPISEHNRLYWYRQTLGQGPEFLTYFQNEAQLEKSRLLSDRFSAERPKGSFSTLEIQRTEQGDSAMYLCASSLVSGYEQYFGPGTRLTVT.

J is TRBJ2-1 and V is TRBV19; 9 bases are shared with TRBD2. The CDR3 is made up of 16 amino acids. CDR1 and CDR2 from the germline V gene are LNHDA and SQIVND (reference sequence). After removal of 4 bases from V and 2 bases from J, the junction contained 6 bases not matched to a gene. For the CDR3, the DNA is TGTGCCAGTAGTAAACAGACTAGCGGAACCTACAATGAGCAGTTCTTC. Amino acid sequence: CASSKQTSGTYNEQFF.

This clone was seen only once. This sequence joins TRBV9 and TRBJ1-3, with D perhaps matching TRBD1 (6 bases). Germline V CDR1 and CDR2: SGDLS, YYNGEE. Deletions cut 4 bases from V and 0 bases from J, with 17 bases between. This CDR3 has 17 amino acids. This CDR3 reads CASSSNPGTPSGNTIYF. Here the CDR3 DNA reads TGTGCCAGCAGCTCCAACCCCGGGACACCCTCTGGAAACACCATATATTTT.